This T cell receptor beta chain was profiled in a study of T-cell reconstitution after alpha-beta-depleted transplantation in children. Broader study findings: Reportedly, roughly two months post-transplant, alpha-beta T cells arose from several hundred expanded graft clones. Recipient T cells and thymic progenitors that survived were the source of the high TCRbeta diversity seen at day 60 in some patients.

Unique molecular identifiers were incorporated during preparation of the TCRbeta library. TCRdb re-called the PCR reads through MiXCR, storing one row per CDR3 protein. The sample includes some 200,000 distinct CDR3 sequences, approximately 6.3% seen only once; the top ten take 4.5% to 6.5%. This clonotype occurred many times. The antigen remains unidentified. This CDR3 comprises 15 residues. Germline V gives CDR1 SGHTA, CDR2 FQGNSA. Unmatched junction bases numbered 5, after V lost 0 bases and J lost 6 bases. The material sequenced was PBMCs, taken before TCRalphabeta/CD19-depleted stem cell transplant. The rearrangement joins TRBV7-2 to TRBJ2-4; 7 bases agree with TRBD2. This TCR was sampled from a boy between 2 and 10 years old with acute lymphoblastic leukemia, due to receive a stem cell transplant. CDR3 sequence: CASSLASGVGNIQYF. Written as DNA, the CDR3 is TGTGCCAGCAGCTTAGCGAGCGGGGTTGGAAACATTCAGTACTTC.